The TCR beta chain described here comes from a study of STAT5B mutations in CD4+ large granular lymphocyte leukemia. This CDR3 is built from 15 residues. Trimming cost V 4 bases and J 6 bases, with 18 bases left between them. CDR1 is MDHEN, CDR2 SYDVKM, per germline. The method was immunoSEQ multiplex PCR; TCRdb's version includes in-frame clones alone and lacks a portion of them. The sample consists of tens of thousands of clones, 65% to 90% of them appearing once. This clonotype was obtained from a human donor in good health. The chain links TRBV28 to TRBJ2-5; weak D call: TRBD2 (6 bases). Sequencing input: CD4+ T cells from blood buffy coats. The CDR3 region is CASSSDYLHWKTQYF. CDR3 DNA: TGTGCCAGCAGTTCGGACTACCTCCACTGGAAGACCCAGTACTTC.